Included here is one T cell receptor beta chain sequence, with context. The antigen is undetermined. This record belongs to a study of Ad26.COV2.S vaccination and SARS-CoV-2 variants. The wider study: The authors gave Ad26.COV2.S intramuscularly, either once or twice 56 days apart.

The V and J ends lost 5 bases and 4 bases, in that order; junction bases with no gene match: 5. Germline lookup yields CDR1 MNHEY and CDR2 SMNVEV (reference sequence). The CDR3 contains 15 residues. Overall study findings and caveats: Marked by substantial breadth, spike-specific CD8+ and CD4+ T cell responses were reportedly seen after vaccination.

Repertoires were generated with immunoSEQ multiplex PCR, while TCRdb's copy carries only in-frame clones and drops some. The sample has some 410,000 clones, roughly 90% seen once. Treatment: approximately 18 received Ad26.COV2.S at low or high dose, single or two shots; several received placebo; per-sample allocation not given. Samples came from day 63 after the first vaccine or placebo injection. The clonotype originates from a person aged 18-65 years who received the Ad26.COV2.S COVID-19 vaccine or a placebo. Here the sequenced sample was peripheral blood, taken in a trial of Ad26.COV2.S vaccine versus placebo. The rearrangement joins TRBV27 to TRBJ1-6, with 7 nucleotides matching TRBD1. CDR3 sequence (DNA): TGTGCCAGCAGTGACCGGGACAGATATAATTCACCCCTCCACTTT. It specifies CASSDRDRYNSPLHF.